This T cell receptor beta chain was profiled in a study of T cell changes during pregnancy in multiple sclerosis. Some clones are missing from TCRdb's copy, which holds only in-frame ones; the method was immunoSEQ multiplex PCR. Here the sample spans about 36,000 clones, approximately 92% being singletons. Trimming cost V 0 bases and J 3 bases, with 12 bases left between them. This CDR3 region has 16 residues. Germline V gene sequence: CDR1 LGHNA, CDR2 YSLEER. The origin of this receptor is a female donor with multiple sclerosis, enrolled in a pregnancy study. The genes are TRBV4-3 and TRBJ1-5; D remains ambiguous. Sequencing input: PBMCs (not recorded whether the cells were cultured). The CDR3 DNA reads as TGCGCCAGCAGCCAAGAAGCCGGGTCAAACAATCAGCCCCAGCATTTT. Amino acid sequence: CASSQEAGSNNQPQHF.